One and the same sample provided the 26 T cell receptor beta chains below, sequenced in a study of T cell responses to AZD1222 COVID-19 vaccine (dated by TCRdb to about 2021). The time point label, as the study defines it: baseline before first vaccination. The library was built by means of the immunoSEQ multiplex PCR assay. Here the immuneACCESS table is served through TCRdb, limited to in-frame sequences with V and J called. Missing clones are a known gap in these copies; in checked studies unresolved V genes cover under half, and the rest lacks a known reason. The sample has tens of thousands of clones on record, around 89% of them singletons. The ten biggest clones cover over 7.5% of the sample. The sample was peripheral blood, taken on day 0 of AZD1222 vaccination. These receptors were taken from an adult in good health.

The chain combines TRBV2 with TRBJ1-2; D possibly corresponds to TRBD1 (5 bases). Germline CDR1 reads SNHLY; CDR2 reads FYNNEI. The V gene lost 6 bases and the J gene lost 3 bases, with 11 bases spanning the gap. The CDR3 is 13 residues long. The CDR3 spells CASRVDSHYGYTF. The CDR3 DNA is TGTGCCAGCAGGGTTGACAGCCACTATGGCTACACCTTC.

V gene TRBV6-4 combines with J gene TRBJ2-3; the match to TRBD2 covers 9 bases. V lost 1 base to trimming and J lost 3 bases; unmatched junction nucleotides: 5. Germline V gene lookup returns CDR1 MRHNA and CDR2 SNTAGT. There are 16 residues in the CDR3. CDR3 region: CASSDWASGETDTQYF. CDR3 coding DNA: TGTGCCAGCAGTGACTGGGCTAGCGGGGAAACAGATACGCAGTATTTT.

The chain links TRBV7-2 to TRBJ2-7, with 9 positions matching TRBD1. The CDR3 length is 14 residues. CDR1 SGHTA and CDR2 FQGNSA come from the germline V gene. V lost 5 bases and J lost 4; bases outside the gene matches: 6. CDR3 residues: CASSRRDRDYEQYF. In nucleotides, the CDR3 is TGTGCCAGCAGCCGCCGGGACAGGGATTACGAGCAGTACTTC.

The rearrangement joins TRBV6-2 or TRBV6-3 to TRBJ2-1; D is ambiguous. In germline, CDR1 is MNHEY, CDR2 SVGEGT. The CDR3 is made up of 14 amino acids. V lost 5 bases, J lost 0 bases, and 8 bases lay in between. The CDR3 nucleotides are TGTGCCAGCAGTCCAGCCGTCTCCTACAATGAGCAGTTCTTC. It is translated as CASSPAVSYNEQFF.

The CDR3 nucleotides are TGTGCCAGCAGCCCAGGGGGATTAGGCTACACCTTC. Translating it yields CASSPGGLGYTF. V usage is TRBV7-9 and J usage is TRBJ1-2; TRBD1 matches 7 bases. V lost 5 bases to trimming and J lost 8 bases; unmatched junction nucleotides: 5. There are 12 residues in the CDR3. Looked up from germline, CDR1 is SEHNR and CDR2 is FQNEAQ (reference sequence).

V is TRBV5-8 and J is TRBJ1-1; D not certain. CDR3 length equals 12 residues. The ends were cut back, 8 bases at V and 1 base at J, with 9 bases in the middle. Germline assignment: CDR1 SGHTS and CDR2 YDEGEE. The CDR3 bases are TGTGCCAGTCTCCCCACGAACACTGAAGCTTTCTTT. Amino acids: CASLPTNTEAFF.

V usage is TRBV18 and J usage is TRBJ1-4; D is possibly TRBD1 (6 bases). The ends were cut back, 0 bases at V and 8 bases at J, with 13 bases in the middle. Germline loops: CDR1 KGHSH, CDR2 LQKENI. CDR3 size: 15 residues. The CDR3 sequence is CASSPPMQGSEKLFF. The CDR3 DNA is TGTGCCAGCTCACCACCGATGCAGGGGAGCGAAAAACTGTTTTTT.

This clone has only a few counts. This sequence joins TRBV7-2 and TRBJ2-3; weak D call: TRBD2 (6 bases). Germline loops: CDR1 SGHTA, CDR2 FQGNSA. V shed 1 base and J shed 1 base, with 12 bases lying between them. This CDR3 spans 16 amino acids. CDR3 nucleotides: TGTGCCAGCAGCTTAGGGATTGCTAGCGGCACAGATACGCAGTATTTT. Translating it yields CASSLGIASGTDTQYF.

The chain couples TRBV2 to TRBJ1-2; a possible D gene is TRBD1 (6 bases). This CDR3 contains 15 residues. Germline-derived CDR1 and CDR2 are SNHLY and FYNNEI. The V gene lost 7 bases and the J gene lost 0 bases, with 15 bases spanning the gap. In DNA form, the CDR3 reads TGTGCCAGCACCGGACAGTTGGGAGCTAACTATGGCTACACCTTC. This translates into CASTGQLGANYGYTF.

The chain combines TRBV3-1 (or the pseudogene TRBV3-2) with TRBJ1-4, with 8 bases that match TRBD1. The CDR3 runs 15 residues. Germline CDR1 and CDR2: LGHDT and YNNKEL (reference sequence). With 4 bases clipped from V and 6 bases from J, the junction kept 7 bases outside the gene matches. Written as DNA, the CDR3 is TGTGCCAGCAGCCCTTCGGACAGGGCACATGAAAAACTGTTTTTT. Its translation: CASSPSDRAHEKLFF.

The chain joins TRBV7-6 to TRBJ2-1; 8 nucleotides agree with TRBD2. CDR3 length equals 15 residues. Germline V CDR1 and CDR2: SGHVS, FNYEAQ. V dropped 3 bases and J dropped 2; count of bases not matched to a gene: 3. The CDR3 loop is CASSFDGGAYNEQFF. CDR3 sequence (DNA): TGTGCCAGCAGCTTTGACGGGGGGGCCTACAATGAGCAGTTCTTC. Combining the CDR3 with reference TRBV7-6 and TRBJ2-1 gives the whole variable domain GAGVSQSPRYKVTKRGQDVALRCDPISGHVSLYWYRQALGQGPEFLTYFNYEAQQDKSGLPNDRFSAERPEGSISTLTIQRTEQRDSAMYRCASSFDGGAYNEQFFGPGTRLTVL.

This clone was detected once. The V and J genes are TRBV7-2 and TRBJ1-2; D uncertain. Germline CDR1 SGHTA, CDR2 FQGNSA. The length of the CDR3 is 15 residues. Between the trimmed V and J ends, which lost 2 bases and 4 bases, there was a span of 14 bases. The CDR3 region has the DNA TGTGCCAGCAGCTTAACGGCAGATTTGGGCTATGGCTACACCTTC. Translating gives CASSLTADLGYGYTF.

As DNA, the CDR3 is TGCGCCAGCAGCCAAGATGGAGGCAGGGTTAACACCATATATTTT. This translates into CASSQDGGRVNTIYF. The genes are TRBV4-3 and TRBJ1-3; possibly TRBD1 for D (5 bases). The CDR3 is 15 amino acids. Trimming cost V 0 bases and J 7 bases, with 13 bases left between them. The germline gives CDR1 LGHNA, CDR2 YSLEER.

For the CDR3, the DNA is TGTGCCAGCAGCCAGGCACTCGGGAACACCATATATTTT. It is translated as CASSQALGNTIYF. This chain connects TRBV3-1 (or the pseudogene TRBV3-2) to TRBJ1-3, with no clear D. The CDR3 runs 13 residues. Germline values: CDR1 LGHDT, CDR2 YNNKEL (reference sequence). V lost 3 bases, J lost 7 bases, and 10 bases lay in between.

The chain joins TRBV5-1 to TRBJ1-5, with unresolved D. The CDR3 length is 13 residues. Germline assignment: CDR1 SGHRS and CDR2 YFSETQ. Trimming removed 0 bases at V and 4 bases at J, with 5 bases between. CDR3 sequence reads: CASSLGLNQPQHF. The CDR3 DNA follows: TGCGCCAGCAGCTTGGGCCTAAATCAGCCCCAGCATTTT. The entire variable domain, with the rest obtained from reference TRBV5-1 and TRBJ1-5, is as follows: KAGVTQTPRYLIKTRGQQVTLSCSPISGHRSVSWYQQTPGQGLQFLFEYFSETQRNKGNFPGRFSGRQFSNSRSEMNVSTLELGDSALYLCASSLGLNQPQHFGDGTRLSIL.

This rearrangement joins TRBV3-1 (or the pseudogene TRBV3-2) to TRBJ1-1, with D possibly being TRBD1 (5 bases). The V and J ends lost 6 bases and 1 base respectively, with 12 bases between them. CDR3 length equals 14 residues. The germline V gene encodes CDR1 LGHDT and CDR2 YNNKEL (reference sequence). The CDR3 DNA is TGTGCCAGCAGTCCCAGGGAGAGGAACACTGAAGCTTTCTTT. Encoded protein: CASSPRERNTEAFF.

This sequence joins TRBV19 and TRBJ2-2, with 9 positions matching TRBD1. V was pared by 7 bases and J by 5 bases, with 5 bases of the junction left unmatched. Germline CDR1 LNHDA, CDR2 SQIVND (reference sequence). CDR3 size: 14 residues. Written as DNA, the CDR3 is TGTGCCAGTATGGACAGGGGTTTTACCGGGGAGCTGTTTTTT. Its protein product is CASMDRGFTGELFF.

This chain connects TRBV5-1 to TRBJ2-1, with unresolved D. CDR3 length: 12 residues. In germline, CDR1 is SGHRS, CDR2 YFSETQ. The V gene lost 5 bases and the J gene lost 5 bases, with 8 bases spanning the gap. The CDR3 bases are TGCGCCAGCAGTACCAATGACAATGAGCAGTTCTTC. Amino acids: CASSTNDNEQFF.

V usage is TRBV18 and J usage is TRBJ2-1; D is ambiguous. The ends were cut back, 3 bases at V and 8 bases at J, with 8 bases in the middle. Germline values: CDR1 KGHSH, CDR2 LQKENI. The CDR3 is made up of 12 amino acids. The CDR3 reads CASSPAEDEQFF. CDR3 nucleotide sequence: TGTGCCAGCTCACCGGCCGAAGATGAGCAGTTCTTC.

This clone was seen more than once but under ten times. The chain employs TRBV5-6 and TRBJ1-4, with D possibly being TRBD1 (6 bases). Germline V gives CDR1 SGHDT, CDR2 YYEEEE. The CDR3 spans 14 residues. The V gene lost 0 bases and the J gene lost 12 bases, with 15 bases spanning the gap. As DNA, the CDR3 is TGTGCCAGCAGCTTGGGAACAGGGCCCTTAGAACTGTTTTTT. The encoded protein is CASSLGTGPLELFF.

V usage is TRBV5-1 and J usage is TRBJ2-2; maybe TRBD2 (6 bases). V lost 7 bases and J 5 bases, leaving 15 bases between the germline ends. CDR3 size: 14 residues. Germline V gene sequence: CDR1 SGHRS, CDR2 YFSETQ. The CDR3 DNA sequence: TGCGCCAGCTGCCCCGCCGCGGGGACCGGGGAGCTGTTTTTT. Protein product: CASCPAAGTGELFF.

This clone was observed a handful of times. This chain links TRBV6-2 or TRBV6-3 with TRBJ1-5; TRBD1 agrees at 7 bases. The junction had 16 bases not matched to a gene; V was cut back by 2 bases and J by 0 bases. The CDR3 has 20 residues. Germline V gene lookup returns CDR1 MNHEY and CDR2 SVGEGT. DNA for the CDR3: TGTGCCAGCAGTTACATGGGAAAGGACAGGAGAATTTATAGCAATCAGCCCCAGCATTTT. It is translated as CASSYMGKDRRIYSNQPQHF.

The chain links TRBV29-1 to TRBJ1-2, with 8 positions matching TRBD1. With V trimmed by 6 bases and J by 5 bases, 11 bases remained unmatched. Per germline, CDR1 SQVTM and CDR2 ANQGSEA. The CDR3 covers 14 residues. The CDR3 nucleotides read TGCAGCGTCTCAGGGGGCGAGGGCTATTATGGCTACACCTTC. This translates into CSVSGGEGYYGYTF.

The rearrangement links TRBV19 to TRBJ2-7; either TRBD1 or TRBD2 may supply D (6 bases each). V was trimmed by 10 bases and J by 2 bases, leaving 15 bases between them. The CDR3 has 13 amino acids. Germline loops: CDR1 LNHDA, CDR2 SQIVND (reference sequence). The CDR3 DNA reads as TGTGCCACCCGAGGGGGGTTGGCCTACGAGCAGTACTTC. Its translation is CATRGGLAYEQYF.

The gene calls are TRBV7-2 and TRBJ2-2; TRBD1 might be the D (6 bases). The V gene lost 4 bases and the J gene lost 2 bases, with 14 bases spanning the gap. This CDR3 comprises 16 residues. The germline V gene has CDR1 SGHTA and CDR2 FQGNSA. The CDR3 sequence is CASSSQGNINTGELFF. The DNA of the CDR3 is TGTGCCAGCAGCTCACAGGGAAATATAAACACCGGGGAGCTGTTTTTT.

The chain employs TRBV11-3 and TRBJ2-2; TRBD2 might be the D (7 bases). This CDR3 has 16 amino acids. V dropped 5 bases and J dropped 5 bases, with 18 bases sitting between them. Germline CDR1 reads SGHNT; CDR2 reads YENEEA. The DNA for the CDR3 is TGTGCCAGCAGCCCCCGGGGGGCCCCGCGGACCGGGGAGCTGTTTTTT. Translation: CASSPRGAPRTGELFF. The full variable domain, with the rest looked up from reference TRBV11-3 and TRBJ2-2, is EAGVVQSPRYKIIEKKQPVAFWCNPISGHNTLYWYLQNLGQGPELLIRYENEEAVDDSQLPKDRFSAERLKGVDSTLKIQPAELGDSAVYLCASSPRGAPRTGELFFGEGSRLTVL.